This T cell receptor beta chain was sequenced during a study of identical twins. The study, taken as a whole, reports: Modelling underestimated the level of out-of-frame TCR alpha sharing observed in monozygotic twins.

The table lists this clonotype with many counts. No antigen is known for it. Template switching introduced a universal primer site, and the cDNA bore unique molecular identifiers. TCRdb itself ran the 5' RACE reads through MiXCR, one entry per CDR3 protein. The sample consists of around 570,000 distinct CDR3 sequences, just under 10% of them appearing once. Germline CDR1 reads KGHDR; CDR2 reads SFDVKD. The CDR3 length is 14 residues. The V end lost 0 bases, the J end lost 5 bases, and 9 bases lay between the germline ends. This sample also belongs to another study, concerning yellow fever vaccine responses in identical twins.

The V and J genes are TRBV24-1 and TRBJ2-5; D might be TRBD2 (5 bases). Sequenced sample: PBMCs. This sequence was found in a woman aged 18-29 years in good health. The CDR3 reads CATSDLLAGETQYF. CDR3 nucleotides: TGTGCCACCAGTGATTTGCTCGCGGGCGAGACCCAGTACTTC.